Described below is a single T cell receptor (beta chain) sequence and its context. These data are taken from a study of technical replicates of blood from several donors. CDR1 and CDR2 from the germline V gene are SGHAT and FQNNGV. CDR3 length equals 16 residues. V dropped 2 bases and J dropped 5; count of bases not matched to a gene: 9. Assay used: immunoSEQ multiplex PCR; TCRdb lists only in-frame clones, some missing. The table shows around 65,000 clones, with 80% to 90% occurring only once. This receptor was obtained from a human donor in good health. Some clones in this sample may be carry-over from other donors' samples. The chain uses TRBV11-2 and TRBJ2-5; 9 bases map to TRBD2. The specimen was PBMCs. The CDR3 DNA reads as TGTGCCAGCAGCTTATACGGCGGGGGGGTGAAGGAGACCCAGTACTTC. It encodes CASSLYGGGVKETQYF.